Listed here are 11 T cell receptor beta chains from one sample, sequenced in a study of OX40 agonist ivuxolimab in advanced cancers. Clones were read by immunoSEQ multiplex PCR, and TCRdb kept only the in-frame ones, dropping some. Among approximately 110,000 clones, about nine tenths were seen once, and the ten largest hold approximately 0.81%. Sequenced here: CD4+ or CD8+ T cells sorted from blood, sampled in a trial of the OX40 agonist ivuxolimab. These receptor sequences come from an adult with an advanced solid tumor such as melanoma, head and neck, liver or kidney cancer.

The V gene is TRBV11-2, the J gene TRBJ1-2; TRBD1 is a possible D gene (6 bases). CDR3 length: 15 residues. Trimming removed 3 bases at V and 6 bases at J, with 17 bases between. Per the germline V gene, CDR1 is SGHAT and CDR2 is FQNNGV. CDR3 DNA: TGTGCCAGCAGCTTTAATGACAGGAATCACGATGGCTACACCTTC. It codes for CASSFNDRNHDGYTF.

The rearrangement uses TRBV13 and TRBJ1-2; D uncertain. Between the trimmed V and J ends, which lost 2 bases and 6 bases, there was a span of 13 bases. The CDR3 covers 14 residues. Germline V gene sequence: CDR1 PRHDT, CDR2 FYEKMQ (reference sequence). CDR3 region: CASSLLEVRDGYTF. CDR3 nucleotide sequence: TGTGCCAGCAGCTTATTAGAGGTTCGGGATGGCTACACCTTC.

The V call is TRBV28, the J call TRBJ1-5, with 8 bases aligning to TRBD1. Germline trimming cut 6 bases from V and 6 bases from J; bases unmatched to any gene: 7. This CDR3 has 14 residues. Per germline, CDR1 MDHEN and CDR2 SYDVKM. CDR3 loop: CASRTDRVVQPQHF. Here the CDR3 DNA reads TGTGCCAGCAGAACGGACAGGGTGGTTCAGCCCCAGCATTTT. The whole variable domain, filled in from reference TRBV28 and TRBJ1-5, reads DVKVTQSSRYLVKRTGEKVFLECVQDMDHENMFWYRQDPGLGLRLIYFSYDVKMKEKGDIPEGYSVSREKKERFSLILESASTNQTSMYLCASRTDRVVQPQHFGDGTRLSIL.

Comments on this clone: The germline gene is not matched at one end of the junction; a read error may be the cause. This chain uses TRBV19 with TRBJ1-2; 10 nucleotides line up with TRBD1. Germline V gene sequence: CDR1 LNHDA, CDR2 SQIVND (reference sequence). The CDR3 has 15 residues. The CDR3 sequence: CASNSIGQGDYDYTF. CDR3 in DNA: TGTGCCAGTAATTCAATAGGACAGGGGGACTATGACTACACCTTC.

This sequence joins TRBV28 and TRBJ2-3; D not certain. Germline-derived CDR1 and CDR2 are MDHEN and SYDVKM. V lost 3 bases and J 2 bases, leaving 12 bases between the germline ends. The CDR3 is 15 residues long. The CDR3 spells CASSFPVGYTDTQYF. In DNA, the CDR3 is TGTGCCAGCAGTTTTCCTGTGGGTTACACAGATACGCAGTATTTT.

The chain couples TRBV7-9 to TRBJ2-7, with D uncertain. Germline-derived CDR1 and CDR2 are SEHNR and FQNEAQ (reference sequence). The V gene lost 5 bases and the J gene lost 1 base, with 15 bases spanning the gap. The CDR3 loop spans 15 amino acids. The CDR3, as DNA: TGTGCCAGCAGCCAAACTCCAATCACTTCCTACGAGCAGTACTTC. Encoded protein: CASSQTPITSYEQYF. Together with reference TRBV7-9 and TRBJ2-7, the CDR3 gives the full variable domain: DTGVSQNPRHKITKRGQNVTFRCDPISEHNRLYWYRQTLGQGPEFLTYFQNEAQLEKSRLLSDRFSAERPKGSFSTLEIQRTEQGDSAMYLCASSQTPITSYEQYFGPGTRLTVT.

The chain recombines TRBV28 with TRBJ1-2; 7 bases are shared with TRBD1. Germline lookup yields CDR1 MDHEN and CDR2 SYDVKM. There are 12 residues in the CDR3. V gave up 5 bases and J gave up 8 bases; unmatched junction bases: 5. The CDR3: CASSVAGGGYTF. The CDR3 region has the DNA TGTGCCAGCAGTGTTGCAGGGGGGGGCTACACCTTC.

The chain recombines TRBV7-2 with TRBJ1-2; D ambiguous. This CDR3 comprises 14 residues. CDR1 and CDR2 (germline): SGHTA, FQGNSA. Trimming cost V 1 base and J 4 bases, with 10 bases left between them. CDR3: CASSLDSGVYGYTF. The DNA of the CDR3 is TGTGCCAGCAGCTTAGATTCCGGGGTCTATGGCTACACCTTC.

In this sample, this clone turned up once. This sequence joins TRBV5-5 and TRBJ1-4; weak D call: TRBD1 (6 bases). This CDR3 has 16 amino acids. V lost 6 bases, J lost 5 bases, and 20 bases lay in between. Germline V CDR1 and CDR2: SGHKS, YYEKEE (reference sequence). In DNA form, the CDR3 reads TGTGCCAGCACCTCCCGCCCCGACAGGTTAAATGAAAAACTGTTTTTT. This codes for CASTSRPDRLNEKLFF.

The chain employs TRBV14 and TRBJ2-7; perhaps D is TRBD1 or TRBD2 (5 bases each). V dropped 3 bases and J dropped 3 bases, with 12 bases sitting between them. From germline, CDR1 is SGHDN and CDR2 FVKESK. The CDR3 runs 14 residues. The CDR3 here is CASSQWDRRYEQYF. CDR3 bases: TGTGCCAGCAGCCAGTGGGACCGCCGCTACGAGCAGTACTTC. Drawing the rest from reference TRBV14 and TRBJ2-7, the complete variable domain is EAGVTQFPSHSVIEKGQTVTLRCDPISGHDNLYWYRRVMGKEIKFLLHFVKESKQDESGMPNNRFLAERTGGTYSTLKVQPAELEDSGVYFCASSQWDRRYEQYFGPGTRLTVT.

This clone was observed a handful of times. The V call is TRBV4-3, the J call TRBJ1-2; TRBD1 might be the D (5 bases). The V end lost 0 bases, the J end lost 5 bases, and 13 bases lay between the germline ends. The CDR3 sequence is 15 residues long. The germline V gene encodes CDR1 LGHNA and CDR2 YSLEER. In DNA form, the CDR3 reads TGCGCCAGCAGCCAAGAGGGAGGGGCCATTTATGGCTACACCTTC. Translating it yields CASSQEGGAIYGYTF.